The present entry profiles one TCR beta chain with its context. The PCR employed 60 Vbeta primers together with 13 Jbeta primers. The table came from immunoSEQ multiplex PCR; TCRdb's copy has only in-frame clones and leaves some out. The sample lists 120,000 or so clones, more than 75% occurring once. The data derive from a study of cytomegalovirus exposure and HLA in healthy donors. V lost 4 bases and J lost 7; bases outside the gene matches: 10. The CDR3 runs to 16 residues. Per germline, CDR1 LNHNV and CDR2 YYDKDF (reference sequence). This chain uses TRBV15 with TRBJ2-1; TRBD2 aligns across 10 bases. The TCR sequence derives from a man aged 25-45 years in good health and CMV-seropositive. Sequenced sample: PBMCs. The CDR3: CATSTSGGSYWNEQFF. The CDR3 nucleotides are TGTGCCACCAGCACTAGCGGGGGCTCGTATTGGAATGAGCAGTTCTTC.